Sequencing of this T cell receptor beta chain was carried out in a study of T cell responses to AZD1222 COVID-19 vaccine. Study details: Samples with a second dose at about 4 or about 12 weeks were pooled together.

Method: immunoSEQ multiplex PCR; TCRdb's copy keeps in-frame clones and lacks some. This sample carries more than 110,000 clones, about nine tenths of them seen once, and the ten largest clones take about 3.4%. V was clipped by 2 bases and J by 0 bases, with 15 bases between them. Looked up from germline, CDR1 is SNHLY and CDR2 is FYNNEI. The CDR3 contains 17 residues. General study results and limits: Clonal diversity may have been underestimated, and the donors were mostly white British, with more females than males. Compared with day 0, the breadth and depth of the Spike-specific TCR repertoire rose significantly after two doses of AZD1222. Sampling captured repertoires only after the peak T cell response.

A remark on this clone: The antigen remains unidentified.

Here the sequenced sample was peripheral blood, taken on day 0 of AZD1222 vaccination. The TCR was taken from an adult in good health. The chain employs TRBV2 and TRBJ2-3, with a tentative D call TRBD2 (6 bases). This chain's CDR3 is CASSERPTSVSTDTQYF. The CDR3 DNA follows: TGTGCCAGCAGTGAACGCCCGACTAGTGTCAGCACAGATACGCAGTATTTT.